These 4 T cell receptor beta chains were sequenced from one sample in a study of patients and donors after allogeneic stem cell transplantation. One entry per CDR3 protein, called by TCRdb with MiXCR from the RT-PCR reads. This sample carries hundreds of thousands of distinct CDR3 sequences, roughly 13% of them seen once, and the ten largest clones take 11%. The source material was blood, either unsorted or a sorted T cell fraction (not recorded which). These receptors all come from a human donor who was either an allogeneic HSCT recipient or a stem cell or donor lymphocyte infusion donor (not recorded which). It is not recorded whose cells these are; they may come from a transplant donor.

This chain links TRBV30 with TRBJ1-2, with TRBD1 matching over 7 bases. With 7 bases clipped from V and 7 bases from J, the junction kept 3 bases outside the gene matches. This CDR3 is 10 amino acids long. CDR1 GTSNPN and CDR2 SVGIG come from the germline V gene (reference sequence). CDR3 nucleotides: TGTGCCTCTTACAGGGGTGGCTACACCTTC. This codes for CASYRGGYTF.

This clonotype is medium-sized (0.01 to 0.1%). CDR3 DNA: TGCGCCAGCAGCTTGGCCGCTAGCGGGCTAAGCTCATCCTACGAGCAGTACTTC. Protein product: CASSLAASGLSSSYEQYF. The chain has TRBV5-1 and TRBJ2-7, with 8 bases aligning to TRBD2. The CDR3 contains 18 residues. The trim removed 0 bases at V and 1 base at J, leaving 12 bases unmatched. Germline V lookup: CDR1 SGHRS, CDR2 YFSETQ.

Ten or more counts support this clonotype. The J gene is TRBJ2-1, the V gene TRBV12-3 or TRBV12-4; D possibly matches TRBD1 or TRBD2 (5 bases each). This CDR3 spans 11 amino acids. The V gene lost 2 bases and the J gene lost 15 bases, with 11 bases spanning the gap. The CDR3 region is CASSLRDDGFF. The CDR3 region has the DNA TGTGCCAGCAGTTTACGGGACGACGGGTTCTTC.

The chain is built from TRBV5-4 and TRBJ1-1; tentative D call: TRBD1 (5 bases). The V end was cut by 1 base, the J end by 3 bases, with 10 bases between. Germline CDR1 is SGHNT and CDR2 is YYREEE (reference sequence). The CDR3 contains 14 residues. The CDR3 region has the DNA TGTGCCAGCAGCTTGTCGGGGCCAGACACTGAAGCTTTCTTT. It yields the protein CASSLSGPDTEAFF.